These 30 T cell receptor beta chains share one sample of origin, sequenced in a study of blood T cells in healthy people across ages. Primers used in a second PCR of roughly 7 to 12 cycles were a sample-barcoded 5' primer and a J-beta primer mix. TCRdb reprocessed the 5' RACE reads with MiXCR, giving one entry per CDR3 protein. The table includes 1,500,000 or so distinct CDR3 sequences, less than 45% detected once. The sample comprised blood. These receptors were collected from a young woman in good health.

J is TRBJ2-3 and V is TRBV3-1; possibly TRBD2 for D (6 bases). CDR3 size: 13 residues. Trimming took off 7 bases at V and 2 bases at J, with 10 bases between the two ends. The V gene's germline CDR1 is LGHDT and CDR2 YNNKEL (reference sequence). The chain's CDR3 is CASNGRATDTQYF. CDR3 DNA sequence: TGTGCCAGCAACGGGAGAGCCACAGATACGCAGTATTTT.

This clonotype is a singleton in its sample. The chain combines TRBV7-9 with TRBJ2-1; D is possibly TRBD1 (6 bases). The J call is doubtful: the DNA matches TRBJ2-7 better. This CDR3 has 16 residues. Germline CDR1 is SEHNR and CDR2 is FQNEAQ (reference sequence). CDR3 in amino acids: CASSPLLGTLHNEQYF. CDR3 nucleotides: TGTGCCAGCAGCCCACTGCTGGGGACACTTCACAATGAGCAGTACTTC.

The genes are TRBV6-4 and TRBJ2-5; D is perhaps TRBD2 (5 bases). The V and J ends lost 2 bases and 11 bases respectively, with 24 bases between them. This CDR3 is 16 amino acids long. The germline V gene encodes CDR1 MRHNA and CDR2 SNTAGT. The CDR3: CASSDGGGSGNNEQYF. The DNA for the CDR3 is TGTGCCAGCAGTGACGGAGGCGGATCGGGGAACAATGAGCAGTACTTC.

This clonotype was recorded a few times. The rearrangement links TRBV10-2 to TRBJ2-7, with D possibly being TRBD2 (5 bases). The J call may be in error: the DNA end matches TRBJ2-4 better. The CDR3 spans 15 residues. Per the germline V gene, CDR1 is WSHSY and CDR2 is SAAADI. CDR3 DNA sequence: TGCGCCAGCAGTGAGCCCGAGGGCAGTAAAAACATTCAGTACTTC. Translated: CASSEPEGSKNIQYF.

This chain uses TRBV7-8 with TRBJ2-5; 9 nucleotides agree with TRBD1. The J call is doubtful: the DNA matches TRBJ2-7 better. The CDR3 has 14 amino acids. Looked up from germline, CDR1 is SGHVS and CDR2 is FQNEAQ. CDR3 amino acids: CASSSGDRAGEQYF. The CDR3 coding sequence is TGTGCCAGCAGCTCCGGGGACAGGGCGGGCGAGCAGTACTTC.

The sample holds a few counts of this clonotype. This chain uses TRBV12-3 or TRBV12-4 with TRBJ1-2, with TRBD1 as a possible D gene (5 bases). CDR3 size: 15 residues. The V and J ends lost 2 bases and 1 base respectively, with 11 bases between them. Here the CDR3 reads CASSLRGYLNYGYTF. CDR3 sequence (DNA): TGTGCCAGCAGTTTACGGGGGTACCTTAACTATGGCTACACCTTC.

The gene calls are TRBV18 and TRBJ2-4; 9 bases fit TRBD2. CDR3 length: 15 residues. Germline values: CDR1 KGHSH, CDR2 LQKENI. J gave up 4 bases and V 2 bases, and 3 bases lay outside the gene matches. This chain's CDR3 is CASSPETSGKNIQYF. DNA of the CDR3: TGTGCCAGCTCACCAGAGACTAGCGGAAAAAACATTCAGTACTTC.

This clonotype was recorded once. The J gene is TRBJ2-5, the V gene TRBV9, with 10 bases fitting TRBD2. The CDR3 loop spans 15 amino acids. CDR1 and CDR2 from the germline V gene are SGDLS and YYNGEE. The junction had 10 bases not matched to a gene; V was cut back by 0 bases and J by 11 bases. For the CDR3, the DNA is TGTGCCAGCAGCGTAGCCAGCGGGGGGGCTTATGAGCAGTACTTC. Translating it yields CASSVASGGAYEQYF.

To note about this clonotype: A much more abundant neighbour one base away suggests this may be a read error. This CDR3 is CASSTTSGWGNEQYF. The CDR3 nucleotides are TGTGCCAGCAGCACTACTAGCGGATGGGGGAATGAGCAGTACTTC. The chain employs TRBV7-2 and TRBJ2-7; 8 bases map to TRBD2. This CDR3 comprises 15 residues. The ends lost 5 bases at V and 7 bases at J; junction bases unmatched: 13. Per germline, CDR1 SGHTA and CDR2 FQGNSA.

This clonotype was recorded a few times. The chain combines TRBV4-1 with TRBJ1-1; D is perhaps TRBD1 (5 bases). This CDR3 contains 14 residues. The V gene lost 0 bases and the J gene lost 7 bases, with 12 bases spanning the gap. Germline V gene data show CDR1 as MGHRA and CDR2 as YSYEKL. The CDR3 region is CASSQDPGISEAFF. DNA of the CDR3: TGCGCCAGCAGCCAAGATCCAGGGATTAGTGAAGCTTTCTTT.

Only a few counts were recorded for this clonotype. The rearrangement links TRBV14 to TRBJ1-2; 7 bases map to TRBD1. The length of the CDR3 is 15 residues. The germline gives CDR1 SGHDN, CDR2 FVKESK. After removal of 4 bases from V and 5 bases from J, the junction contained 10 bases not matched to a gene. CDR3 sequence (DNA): TGTGCCAGCAGCCCCGGACAGGTTCCTTCATATGGCTACACCTTC. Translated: CASSPGQVPSYGYTF.

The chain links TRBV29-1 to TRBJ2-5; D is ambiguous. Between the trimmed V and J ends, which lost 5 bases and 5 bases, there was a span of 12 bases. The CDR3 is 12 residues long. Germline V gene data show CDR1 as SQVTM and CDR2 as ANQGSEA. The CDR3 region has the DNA TGCAGCGTTTTCAGTGAGTCGGAGACCCAGTACTTC. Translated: CSVFSESETQYF.

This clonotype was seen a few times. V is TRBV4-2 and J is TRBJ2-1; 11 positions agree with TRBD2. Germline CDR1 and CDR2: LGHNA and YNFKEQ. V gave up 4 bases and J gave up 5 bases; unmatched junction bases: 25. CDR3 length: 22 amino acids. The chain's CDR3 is CASSRTTGTSLSGGEPNNEQFF. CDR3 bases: TGTGCCAGCAGCCGCACGACCGGGACAAGCCTTAGCGGGGGGGAACCAAACAATGAGCAGTTCTTC.

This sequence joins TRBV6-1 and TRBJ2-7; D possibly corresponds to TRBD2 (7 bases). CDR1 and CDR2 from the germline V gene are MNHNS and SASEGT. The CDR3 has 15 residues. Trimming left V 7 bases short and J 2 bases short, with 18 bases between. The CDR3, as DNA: TGTGCCAGCATCCTAGGAGTAGGGGGGGCCTACGAGCAGTACTTC. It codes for CASILGVGGAYEQYF.

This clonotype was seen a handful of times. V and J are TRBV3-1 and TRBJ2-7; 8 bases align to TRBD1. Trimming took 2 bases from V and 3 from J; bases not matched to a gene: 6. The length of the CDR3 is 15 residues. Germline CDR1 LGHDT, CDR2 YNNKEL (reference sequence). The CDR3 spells CASSQKGQDNYEQYF. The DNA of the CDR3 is TGTGCCAGCAGCCAAAAGGGACAGGATAACTACGAGCAGTACTTC.

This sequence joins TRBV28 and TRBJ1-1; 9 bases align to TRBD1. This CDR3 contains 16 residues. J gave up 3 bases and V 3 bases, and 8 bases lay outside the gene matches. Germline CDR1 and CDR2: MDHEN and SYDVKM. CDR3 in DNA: TGTGCCAGCAGTTTCCGCCCTGGACAGGGGTACACTGAAGCTTTCTTT. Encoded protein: CASSFRPGQGYTEAFF.

CDR3 sequence reads: CASSEVDASTEAFF. CDR3 nucleotide sequence: TGTGCCAGCAGTGAAGTCGACGCGAGCACTGAAGCTTTCTTT. V is TRBV2 and J is TRBJ1-1; D is unresolved. This CDR3 region has 14 residues. Between the trimmed V and J ends, which lost 1 base and 4 bases, there was a span of 10 bases. CDR1 and CDR2 from the germline V gene are SNHLY and FYNNEI.

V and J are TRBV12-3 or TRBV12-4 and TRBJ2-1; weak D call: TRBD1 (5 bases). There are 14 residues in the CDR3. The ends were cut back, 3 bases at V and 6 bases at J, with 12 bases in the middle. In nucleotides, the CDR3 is TGTGCCAGCAGTTTTGTCCAGGGCCTCAATGAGCAGTTCTTC. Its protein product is CASSFVQGLNEQFF.

The CDR3 loop is CASSPSGDGSYNEQFF. The DNA for the CDR3 is TGTGCCAGCAGCCCAAGTGGGGACGGGTCCTACAATGAGCAGTTCTTC. The chain employs TRBV21-1 and TRBJ2-1; TRBD1, the table's D call, lacks a check against the DNA. TRBV21-1 is a pseudogene segment. The CDR3 loop spans 16 amino acids.

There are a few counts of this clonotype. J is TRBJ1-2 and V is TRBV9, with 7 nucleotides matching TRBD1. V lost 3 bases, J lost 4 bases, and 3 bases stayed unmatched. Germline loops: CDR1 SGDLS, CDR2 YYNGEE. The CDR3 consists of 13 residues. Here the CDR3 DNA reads TGTGCCAGCAGCGGGGGACAGAGCTATGGCTACACCTTC. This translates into CASSGGQSYGYTF. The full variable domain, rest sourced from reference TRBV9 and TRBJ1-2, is DSGVTQTPKHLITATGQRVTLRCSPRSGDLSVYWYQQSLDQGLQFLIQYYNGEERAKGNILERFSAQQFPDLHSELNLSSLELGDSALYFCASSGGQSYGYTFGSGTRLTVV.

The CDR3 DNA reads as TGTGCCAGCAGTTCGAGTGGGGGCCGCTATGGCTACACCTTC. Residues: CASSSSGGRYGYTF. The chain recombines TRBV6-6 with TRBJ1-2; tentative D call: TRBD1 (6 bases). The ends were cut back, 4 bases at V and 4 bases at J, with 13 bases in the middle. Germline V gene lookup returns CDR1 MNHNY and CDR2 SVGAGI (reference sequence). This CDR3 has 14 residues.

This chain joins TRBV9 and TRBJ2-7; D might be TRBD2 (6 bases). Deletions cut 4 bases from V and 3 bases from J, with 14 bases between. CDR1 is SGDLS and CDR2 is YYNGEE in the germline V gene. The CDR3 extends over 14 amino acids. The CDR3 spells CASSPLGGIYEQYF. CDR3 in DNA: TGTGCCAGCAGCCCCCTTGGAGGGATCTACGAGCAGTACTTC.

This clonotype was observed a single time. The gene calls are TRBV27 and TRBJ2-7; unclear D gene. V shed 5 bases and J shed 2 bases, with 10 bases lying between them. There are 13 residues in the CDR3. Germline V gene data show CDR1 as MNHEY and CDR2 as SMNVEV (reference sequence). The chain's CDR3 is CASSVNSPYEQYF. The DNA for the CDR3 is TGTGCCAGCAGTGTGAACAGCCCCTACGAGCAGTACTTC.

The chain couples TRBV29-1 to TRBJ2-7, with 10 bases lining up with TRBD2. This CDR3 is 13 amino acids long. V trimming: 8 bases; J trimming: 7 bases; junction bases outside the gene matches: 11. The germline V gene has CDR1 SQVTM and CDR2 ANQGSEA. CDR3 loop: CSFYAGLASEQYF. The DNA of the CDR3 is TGCAGCTTTTACGCGGGACTAGCGAGTGAGCAGTACTTC.

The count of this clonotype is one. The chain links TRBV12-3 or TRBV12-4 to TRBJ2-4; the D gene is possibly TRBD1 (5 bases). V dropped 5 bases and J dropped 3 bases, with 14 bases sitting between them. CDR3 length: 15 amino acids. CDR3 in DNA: TGTGCCAGCAGTGACAGATCGGAGATCAAAAACATTCAGTACTTC. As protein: CASSDRSEIKNIQYF.

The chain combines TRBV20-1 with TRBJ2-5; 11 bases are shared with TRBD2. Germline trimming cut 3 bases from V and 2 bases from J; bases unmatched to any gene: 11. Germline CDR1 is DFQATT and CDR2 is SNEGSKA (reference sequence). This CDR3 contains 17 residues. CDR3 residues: CSASRVAGGPGQETQYF. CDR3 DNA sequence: TGCAGTGCTAGTAGAGTAGCGGGAGGGCCGGGGCAAGAGACCCAGTACTTC.

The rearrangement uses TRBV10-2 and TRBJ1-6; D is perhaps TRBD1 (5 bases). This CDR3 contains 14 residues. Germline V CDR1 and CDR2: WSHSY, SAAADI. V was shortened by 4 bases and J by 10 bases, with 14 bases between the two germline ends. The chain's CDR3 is CASSGDRMVSPLHF. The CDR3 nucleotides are TGCGCCAGCAGTGGGGACCGCATGGTCTCACCCCTCCACTTT.

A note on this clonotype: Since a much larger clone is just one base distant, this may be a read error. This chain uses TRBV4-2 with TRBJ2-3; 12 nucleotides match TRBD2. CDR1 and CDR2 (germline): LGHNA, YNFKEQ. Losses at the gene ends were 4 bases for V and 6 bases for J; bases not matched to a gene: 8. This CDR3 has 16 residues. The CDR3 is CASSRETSGRMDTQYF. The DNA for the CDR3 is TGTGCCAGCAGCCGAGAGACTAGCGGGAGAATGGATACGCAGTATTTT.

CDR3 DNA: TGTGCCAGCAGTAAACGGACGGGTACGGAAAAACTGTTTTTT. It is translated as CASSKRTGTEKLFF. The chain recombines TRBV6-2 or TRBV6-3 with TRBJ1-4; D is undetermined. Trimming took 5 bases from V and 8 from J, leaving 15 bases between them. Germline values: CDR1 MNHEY, CDR2 SVGEGT. The CDR3 sequence is 14 residues long.

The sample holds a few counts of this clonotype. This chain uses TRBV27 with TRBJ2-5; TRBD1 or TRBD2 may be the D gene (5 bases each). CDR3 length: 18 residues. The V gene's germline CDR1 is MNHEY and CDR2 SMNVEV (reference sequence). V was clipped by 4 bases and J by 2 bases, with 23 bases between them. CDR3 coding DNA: TGTGCCAGCAGTTATAACGCTCGGGACCCCGGACCACAAGAGACCCAGTACTTC. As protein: CASSYNARDPGPQETQYF.